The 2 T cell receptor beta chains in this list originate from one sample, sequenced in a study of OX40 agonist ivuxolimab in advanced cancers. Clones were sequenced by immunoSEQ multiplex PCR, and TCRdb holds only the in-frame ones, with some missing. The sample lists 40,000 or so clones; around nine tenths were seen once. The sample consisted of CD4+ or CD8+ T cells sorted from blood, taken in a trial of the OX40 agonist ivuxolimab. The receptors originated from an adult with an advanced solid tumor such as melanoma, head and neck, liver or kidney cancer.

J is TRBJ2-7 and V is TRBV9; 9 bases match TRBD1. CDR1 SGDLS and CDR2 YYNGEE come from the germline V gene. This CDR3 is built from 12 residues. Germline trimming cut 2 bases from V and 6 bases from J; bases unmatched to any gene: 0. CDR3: CASSVDRGEQYF. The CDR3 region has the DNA TGTGCCAGCAGCGTGGACAGGGGCGAGCAGTACTTC. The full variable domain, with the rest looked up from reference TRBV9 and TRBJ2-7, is DSGVTQTPKHLITATGQRVTLRCSPRSGDLSVYWYQQSLDQGLQFLIQYYNGEERAKGNILERFSAQQFPDLHSELNLSSLELGDSALYFCASSVDRGEQYFGPGTRLTVT.

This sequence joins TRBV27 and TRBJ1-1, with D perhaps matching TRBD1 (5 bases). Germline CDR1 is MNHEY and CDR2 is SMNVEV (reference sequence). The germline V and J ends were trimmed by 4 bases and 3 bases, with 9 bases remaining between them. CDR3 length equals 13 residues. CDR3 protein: CASSSTEHTEAFF. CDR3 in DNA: TGTGCCAGCAGTTCGACAGAGCACACTGAAGCTTTCTTT.